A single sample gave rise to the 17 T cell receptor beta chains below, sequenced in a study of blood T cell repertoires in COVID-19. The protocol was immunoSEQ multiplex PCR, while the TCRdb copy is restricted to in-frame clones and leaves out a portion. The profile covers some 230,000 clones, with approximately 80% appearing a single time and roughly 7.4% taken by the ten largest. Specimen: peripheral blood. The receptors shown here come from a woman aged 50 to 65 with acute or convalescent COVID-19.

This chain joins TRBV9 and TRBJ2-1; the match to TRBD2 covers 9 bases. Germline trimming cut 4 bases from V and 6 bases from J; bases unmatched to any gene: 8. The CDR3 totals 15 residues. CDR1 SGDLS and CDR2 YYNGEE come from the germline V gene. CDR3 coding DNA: TGTGCCAGCAGCCTTCGGACTAGCGAGGGCAATGAGCAGTTCTTC. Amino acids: CASSLRTSEGNEQFF.

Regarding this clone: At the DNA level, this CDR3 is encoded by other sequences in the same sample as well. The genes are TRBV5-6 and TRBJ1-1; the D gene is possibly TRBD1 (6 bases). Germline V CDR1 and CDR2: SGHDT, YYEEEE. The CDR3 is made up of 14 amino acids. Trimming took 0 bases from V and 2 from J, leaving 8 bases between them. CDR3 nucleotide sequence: TGTGCCAGCAGCTTGGGGACAGCTAACACTGAAGCTTTCTTT. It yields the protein CASSLGTANTEAFF.

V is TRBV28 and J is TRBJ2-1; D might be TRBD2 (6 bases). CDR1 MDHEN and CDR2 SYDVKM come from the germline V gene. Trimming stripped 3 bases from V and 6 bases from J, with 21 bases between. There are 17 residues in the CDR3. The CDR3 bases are TGTGCCAGCAGTTTCGGAACCCGGGACTTTCTACTCAATGAGCAGTTCTTC. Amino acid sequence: CASSFGTRDFLLNEQFF.

This chain's CDR3 is CASSQAGAWNEQFF. The CDR3 DNA reads TGTGCCAGCAGTCAAGCGGGGGCCTGGAATGAGCAGTTCTTC. J is TRBJ2-1 and V is TRBV25-1, with TRBD2 identical over 8 bases. CDR3 length: 14 amino acids. Germline V gives CDR1 MGHDK, CDR2 SYGVNS. The J segment lost 7 bases and the V segment lost 5 bases, leaving 7 bases of the junction unmatched.

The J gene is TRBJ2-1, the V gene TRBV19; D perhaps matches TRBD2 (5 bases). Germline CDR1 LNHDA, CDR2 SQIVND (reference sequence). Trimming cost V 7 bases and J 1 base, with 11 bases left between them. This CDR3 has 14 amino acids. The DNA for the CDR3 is TGTGCCAGTAACCGGGAAGGATCCTACAATGAGCAGTTCTTC. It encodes CASNREGSYNEQFF.

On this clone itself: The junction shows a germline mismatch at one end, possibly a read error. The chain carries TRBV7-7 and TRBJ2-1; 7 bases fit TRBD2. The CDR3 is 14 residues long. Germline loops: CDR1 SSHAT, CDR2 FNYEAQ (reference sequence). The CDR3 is CASSISSGFNEQFF. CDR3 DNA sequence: TGTGCTAGCAGCATTAGTAGCGGGTTCAATGAGCAGTTCTTC.

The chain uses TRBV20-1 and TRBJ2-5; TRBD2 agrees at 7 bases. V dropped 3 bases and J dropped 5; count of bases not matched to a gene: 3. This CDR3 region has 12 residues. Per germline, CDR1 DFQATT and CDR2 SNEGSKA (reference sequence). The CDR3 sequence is CSASRLAETQYF. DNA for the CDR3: TGCAGTGCTAGTAGACTAGCTGAGACCCAGTACTTC.

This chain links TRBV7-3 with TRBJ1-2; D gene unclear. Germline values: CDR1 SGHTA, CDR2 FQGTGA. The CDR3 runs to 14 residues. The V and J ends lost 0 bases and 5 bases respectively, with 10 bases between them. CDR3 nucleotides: TGTGCCAGCAGCTTAACGGGCCCGGGATATGGCTACACCTTC. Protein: CASSLTGPGYGYTF.

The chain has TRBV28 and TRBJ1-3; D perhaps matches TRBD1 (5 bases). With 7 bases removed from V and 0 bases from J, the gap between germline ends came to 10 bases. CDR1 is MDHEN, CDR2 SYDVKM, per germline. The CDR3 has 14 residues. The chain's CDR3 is CASTATVSGNTIYF. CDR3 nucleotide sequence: TGTGCCAGCACCGCGACAGTCTCTGGAAACACCATATATTTT. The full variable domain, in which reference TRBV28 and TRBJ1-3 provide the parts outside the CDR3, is DVKVTQSSRYLVKRTGEKVFLECVQDMDHENMFWYRQDPGLGLRLIYFSYDVKMKEKGDIPEGYSVSREKKERFSLILESASTNQTSMYLCASTATVSGNTIYFGEGSWLTVV.

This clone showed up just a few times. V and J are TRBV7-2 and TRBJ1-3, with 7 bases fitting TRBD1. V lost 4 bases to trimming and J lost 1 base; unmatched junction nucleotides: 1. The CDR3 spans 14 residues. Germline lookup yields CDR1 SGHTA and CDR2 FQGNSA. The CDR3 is CASSYRGSGNTIYF. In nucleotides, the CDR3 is TGTGCCAGCAGCTACAGGGGTTCTGGAAACACCATATATTTT.

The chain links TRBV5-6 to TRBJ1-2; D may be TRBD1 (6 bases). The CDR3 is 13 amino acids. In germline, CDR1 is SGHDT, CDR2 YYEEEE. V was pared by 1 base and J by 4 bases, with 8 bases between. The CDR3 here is CASSLRGAYGYTF. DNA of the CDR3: TGTGCCAGCAGCTTGCGGGGGGCCTATGGCTACACCTTC.

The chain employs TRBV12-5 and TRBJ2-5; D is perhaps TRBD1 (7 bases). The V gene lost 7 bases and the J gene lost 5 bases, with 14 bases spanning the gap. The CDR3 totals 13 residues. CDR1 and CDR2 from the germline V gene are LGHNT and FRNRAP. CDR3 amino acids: CASAGGQWETQYF. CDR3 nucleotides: TGTGCTAGTGCCGGGGGACAGTGGGAGACCCAGTACTTC.

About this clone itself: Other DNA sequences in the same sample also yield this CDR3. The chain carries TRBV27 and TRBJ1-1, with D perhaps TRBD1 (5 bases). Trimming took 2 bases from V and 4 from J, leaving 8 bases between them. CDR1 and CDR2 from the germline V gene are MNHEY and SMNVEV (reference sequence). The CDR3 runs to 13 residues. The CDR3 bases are TGTGCCAGCAGTTTAACCGGGGGCACTGAAGCTTTCTTT. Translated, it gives CASSLTGGTEAFF.

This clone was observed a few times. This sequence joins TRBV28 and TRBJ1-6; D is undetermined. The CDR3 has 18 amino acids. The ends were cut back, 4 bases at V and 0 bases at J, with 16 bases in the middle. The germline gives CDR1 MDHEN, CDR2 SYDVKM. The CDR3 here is CASSSPGGRSSYNSPLHF. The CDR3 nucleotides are TGTGCCAGCAGTTCTCCCGGTGGCCGGAGCTCCTATAATTCACCCCTCCACTTT.

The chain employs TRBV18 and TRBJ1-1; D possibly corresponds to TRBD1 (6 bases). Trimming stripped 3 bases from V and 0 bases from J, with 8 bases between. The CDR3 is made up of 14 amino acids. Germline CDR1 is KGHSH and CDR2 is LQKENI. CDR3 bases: TGTGCCAGCTCACCCTCAGGGGTGAACACTGAAGCTTTCTTT. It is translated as CASSPSGVNTEAFF.

The CDR3 sequence: CASSSPPRGDTQYF. CDR3 DNA: TGTGCCAGCAGTTCACCGCCTAGAGGAGATACGCAGTATTTT. The chain uses TRBV27 and TRBJ2-3; no definite D call. The CDR3 covers 14 residues. In germline, CDR1 is MNHEY, CDR2 SMNVEV (reference sequence). Trimming took off 4 bases at V and 5 bases at J, with 13 bases between the two ends.

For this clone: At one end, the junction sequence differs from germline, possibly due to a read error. In DNA, the CDR3 is TGTGCCATCAGTGAGCGACAGAGCCTACTGGACGCCTTC. It translates to CAISERQSLLDAF. The chain employs TRBV10-3 and TRBJ1-2; perhaps TRBD1 as D (5 bases). This CDR3 has 13 amino acids. From germline, CDR1 is ENHRY and CDR2 SYGVKD.